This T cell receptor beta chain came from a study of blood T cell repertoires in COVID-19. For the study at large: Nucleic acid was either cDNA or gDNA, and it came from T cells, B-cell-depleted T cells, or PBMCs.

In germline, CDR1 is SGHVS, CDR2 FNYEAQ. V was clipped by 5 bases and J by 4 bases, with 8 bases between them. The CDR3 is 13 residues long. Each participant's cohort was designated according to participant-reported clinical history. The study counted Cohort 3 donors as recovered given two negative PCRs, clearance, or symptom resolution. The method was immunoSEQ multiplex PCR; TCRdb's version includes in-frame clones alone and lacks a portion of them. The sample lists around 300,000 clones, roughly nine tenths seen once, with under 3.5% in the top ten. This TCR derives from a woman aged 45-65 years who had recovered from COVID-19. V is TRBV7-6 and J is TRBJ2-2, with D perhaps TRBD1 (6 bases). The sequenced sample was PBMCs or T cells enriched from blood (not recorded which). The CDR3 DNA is TGTGCCAGCAGCAAACAGGGCACCGGGGAGCTGTTTTTT. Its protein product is CASSKQGTGELFF.